This TCR beta chain was recovered during a study of T cells in localized non-small cell lung cancer (dated by TCRdb to 2018 to 2021). A note on the overall study: The study examined T cell repertoires in roughly 240 patients with early-stage NSCLC and compared tumors with uninvolved tumor-adjacent lungs. All 240 or so NSCLC patients in the cohort were treatment-naive and had localized lung tumors that were resected. NSCLC patients had a mean age of roughly 69 years, and around 130 were male and more than 90 female.

At diagnosis, peripheral blood, uninvolved tumor-adjacent lung and tumor were collected and were preserved as a mix of fresh-frozen and FFPE material. For TCR repertoire profiling, blood samples were analyzed in the form of peripheral blood mononuclear cells. The immunoSEQ Assay was used to sequence TCR beta CDR3 regions from DNA. Regarding the original processing steps: T cell density was computed as TCR beta template counts normalized to usable DNA estimated by amplifying housekeeping genes. Richness was estimated using the preseqR package, with extrapolation to 400,000 templates for PBMC samples and to 120,000 templates for tissue samples. Clonality was defined by subtracting Pielou's evenness from one. To identify tissue-enriched TCRs, differential abundance testing was run on productive amino-acid clonotypes with a minimum total count of 5 and an alpha of 0.1. Repertoire overlap between compartments was quantified with the Jaccard Index and Morisita Overlap Index. TCR beta CDR3s were clustered by GLIPH together with public tetramer-defined viral CDR3s, and at least three viral sequences plus V-gene enrichment were required for viral motifs. Held by TCRdb, this immuneACCESS table contains in-frame sequences only and omits some clones. Under half of the omission traces to an unresolved V gene where checked; the cause of the rest is unknown. V, J and clone size are those of that table, while D and trimming were read from the DNA. The sample yields fewer than 40,000 clones; 85% to 90% were counted once. 2.5% to 3.5% of the sample goes to the ten largest clones.

To note about this clone: The antigen this receptor binds is unknown. Base qualities were left out, and no much larger clone turns up one base away.

Unmatched junction bases come to 11, with V trimmed by 4 bases and J by 8 bases. From the cysteine up to the phenylalanine, the CDR3 has a length of 15 residues. Only the CDR3 part of the read is kept: 45 bases, read in frame from the first base. The germline V gene specifies SGDLS as CDR1 and YYNGEE as CDR2. Here is what the overall study found, with its caveats: Because multi-region tumor sequencing was not done, intratumor heterogeneity could not be ruled out. Since the design was exploratory, TCR variables were selected using unadjusted p-values with no false-discovery rate correction. A median of roughly 58 of the top 100 tumor clones were detected in paired uninvolved adjacent lung, and approximately 28 of these tumor clones were also found among the top 100 clones of the paired uninvolved adjacent lung. Uninvolved tumor-adjacent lung showed the highest T cell clonality, higher than tumor, which suggests more focused antigenic responses in the uninvolved tumor-adjacent lung. Longer overall survival was associated with higher blood T cell density, whereas shorter survival was associated with higher adjacent-lung clonality.

This receptor was obtained from a female donor at least 60 years old with stage I lung adenocarcinoma. The chain uses TRBV9 and TRBJ2-1; TRBD1 agrees with 8 junctional bases. The specimen comprised peripheral blood, sampled before any cancer treatment. The bases read TGTGCCAGCAGCCCCACCGGGACAGGTTTGTATGAGCAGTTCTTC. It specifies CASSPTGTGLYEQFF.